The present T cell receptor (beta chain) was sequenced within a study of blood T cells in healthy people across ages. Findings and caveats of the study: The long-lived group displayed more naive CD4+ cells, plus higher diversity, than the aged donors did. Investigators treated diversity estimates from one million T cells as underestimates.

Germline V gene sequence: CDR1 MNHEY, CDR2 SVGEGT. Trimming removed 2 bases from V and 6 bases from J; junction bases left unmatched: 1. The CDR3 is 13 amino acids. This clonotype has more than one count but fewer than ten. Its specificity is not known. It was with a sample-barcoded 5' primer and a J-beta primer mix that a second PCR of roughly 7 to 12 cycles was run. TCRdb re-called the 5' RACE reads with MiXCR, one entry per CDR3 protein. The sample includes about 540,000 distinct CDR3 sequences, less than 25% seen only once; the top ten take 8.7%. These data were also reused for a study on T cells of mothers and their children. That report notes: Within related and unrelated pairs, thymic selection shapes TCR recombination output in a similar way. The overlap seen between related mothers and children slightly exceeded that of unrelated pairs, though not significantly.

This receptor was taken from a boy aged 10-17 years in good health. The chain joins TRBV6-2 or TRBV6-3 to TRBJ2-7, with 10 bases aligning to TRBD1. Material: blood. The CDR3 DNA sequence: TGTGCCAGCAGTTACGGACAGGGGGTCGAGCAGTACTTC. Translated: CASSYGQGVEQYF.